This TCR beta chain stems from a study of blood T cell repertoires in COVID-19. Study in general: COVID-19 samples from acute and convalescent phases originated in the United States, Italy and Spain. Nucleic acid was either cDNA or gDNA, and it came from T cells, B-cell-depleted T cells, or PBMCs.

Original methodology: Cell counts per sample came from amplifying reference gene primers. Clones were read by immunoSEQ multiplex PCR, and TCRdb kept only the in-frame ones, dropping some. The DNA was the basis for D and trimming; V, J and clone size are from that table. The table has 35,000 to 50,000 clones, more than 80% seen once. Material for sequencing was peripheral blood. This sequence originates from a man aged 50 to 59 with active or convalescent COVID-19.

The CDR3 DNA reads TGTGCCATCAGTGCGGACAGCAACTATGGCTACACCTTC. Amino acid sequence: CAISADSNYGYTF. This sequence joins TRBV10-3 and TRBJ1-2, with a weak D call TRBD1 (6 bases). The CDR3 loop spans 13 amino acids. V lost 4 bases and J lost 2, with 8 bases in between. The germline gives CDR1 ENHRY, CDR2 SYGVKD.